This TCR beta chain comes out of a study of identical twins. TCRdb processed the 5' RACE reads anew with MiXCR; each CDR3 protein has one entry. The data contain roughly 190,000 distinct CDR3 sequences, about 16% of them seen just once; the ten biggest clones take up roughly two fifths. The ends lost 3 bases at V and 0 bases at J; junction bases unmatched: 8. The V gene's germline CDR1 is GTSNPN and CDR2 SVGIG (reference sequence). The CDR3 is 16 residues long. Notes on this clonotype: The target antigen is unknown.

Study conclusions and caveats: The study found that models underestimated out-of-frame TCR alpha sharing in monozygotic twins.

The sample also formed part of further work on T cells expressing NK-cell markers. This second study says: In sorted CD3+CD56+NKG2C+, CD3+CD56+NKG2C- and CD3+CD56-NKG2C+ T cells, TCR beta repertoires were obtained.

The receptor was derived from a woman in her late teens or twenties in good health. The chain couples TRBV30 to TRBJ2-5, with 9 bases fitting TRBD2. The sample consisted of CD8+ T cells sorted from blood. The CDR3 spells CAWRYLAGTYQETQYF. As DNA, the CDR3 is TGTGCCTGGAGATATCTAGCGGGAACGTACCAAGAGACCCAGTACTTC.